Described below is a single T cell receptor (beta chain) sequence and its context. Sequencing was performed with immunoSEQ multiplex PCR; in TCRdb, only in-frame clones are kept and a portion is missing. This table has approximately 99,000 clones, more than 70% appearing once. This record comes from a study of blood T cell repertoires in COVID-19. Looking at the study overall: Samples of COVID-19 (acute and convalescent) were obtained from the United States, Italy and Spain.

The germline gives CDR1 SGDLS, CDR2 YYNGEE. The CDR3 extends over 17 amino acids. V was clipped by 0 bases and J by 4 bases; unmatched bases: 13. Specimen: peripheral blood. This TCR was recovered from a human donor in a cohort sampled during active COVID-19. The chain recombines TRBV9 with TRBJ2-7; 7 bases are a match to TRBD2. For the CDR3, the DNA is TGTGCCAGCAGCGTAGGCCTAGCGGAGAACGCACCTTACGAGCAGTACTTC. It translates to CASSVGLAENAPYEQYF.